This TCR beta chain is drawn from a study of T cell repertoires in cytomegalovirus infection. Across the whole study: From public TCR beta signatures came an indication of both CMV infection and matching HLA type.

Study conclusions and caveats: CMV-specific HLA-C-restricted TCR beta clonotypes dominated the ex vivo response. Of the TCR beta families, the public ones yielded a cumulative frequency that identified carriers of CMV plus the relevant HLA.

TCRdb itself ran the reads through MiXCR, one entry per CDR3 protein. The table records around 100,000 distinct CDR3 sequences, 10% of them present only once. Ten or more counts support this clonotype. Its antigen is as yet unknown. The germline V and J ends were trimmed by 1 base and 6 bases, with 10 bases remaining between them. Germline V gene sequence: CDR1 SEHNR, CDR2 FQNEAQ (reference sequence). This CDR3 has 13 amino acids. The sequencing sample was made of PBMCs, sequenced either directly or after in vitro stimulation (not recorded which). The chain joins TRBV7-9 to TRBJ2-7; D uncertain. The TCR sequence derives from a human donor in good health (CMV status not recorded). Some clones in this sample may be carry-over from other donors' samples. The CDR3 loop reads CASSLDAVGEQYF. The CDR3 bases are TGTGCCAGCAGCTTAGATGCAGTCGGCGAGCAGTACTTC. Variable domain in full (rest from reference TRBV7-9 and TRBJ2-7): DTGVSQNPRHKITKRGQNVTFRCDPISEHNRLYWYRQTLGQGPEFLTYFQNEAQLEKSRLLSDRFSAERPKGSFSTLEIQRTEQGDSAMYLCASSLDAVGEQYFGPGTRLTVT.